The clone carrying this T cell receptor beta chain has only one observation. Its antigen is currently unknown. One junction end disagrees with the germline gene, perhaps due to a read error. The V gene's germline CDR1 is MNHEY and CDR2 SMNVEV (reference sequence). The CDR3 is 14 residues long. The sample is drawn from a study of T cell responses to AZD1222 COVID-19 vaccine. TCRdb's table, derived via immunoSEQ multiplex PCR, lists solely in-frame clones and lacks some. The profile covers about 100,000 clones, with about 93% appearing a single time and approximately 5.6% taken by the ten largest. Study conclusions and caveats: Only a handful of AZD1222 recipients were seropositive at baseline. Donors skewed white British and female; clonal diversity was possibly underestimated. Repertoire samples came only from after the peak T cell response. Within unmutated variant regions lay the reported targets of nearly half of spike-specific TCRs.

The rearrangement links TRBV27 to TRBJ1-2, with no clear D. The sequence was collected from an adult who received the AZD1222 COVID-19 vaccine. The sample consisted of peripheral blood, taken 28 days after the second AZD1222 dose. The CDR3 here is CVSSLSNSGNGYTF. For the CDR3, the DNA is TGTGTCAGCAGTTTATCCAATAGCGGGAATGGCTACACCTTC.